The present T cell receptor beta chain was sequenced within a study of graft-versus-host responses after intestinal transplantation. Broader study findings: With peak circulating GvH clone levels came an association with early post-transplant HvG declines.

A word on this clone: Its target is not known.

Repertoires were generated with immunoSEQ multiplex PCR, while TCRdb's copy carries only in-frame clones and drops some. This sample has tens of thousands of clones, with about 90% found just once. V was trimmed by 2 bases and J by 0 bases, leaving 11 bases between them. This CDR3 contains 16 residues. The V gene's germline CDR1 is LNHDA and CDR2 SQIVND (reference sequence). Material: PBMCs, obtained approximately 310 days after intestinal transplant. The chain links TRBV19 to TRBJ1-5, with D uncertain. The TCR sequence derives from a human patient who received an intestinal transplant, so some T cells may come from the graft donor. CDR3 protein: CASSISGAYSNQPQHF. The CDR3 nucleotides are TGTGCCAGTAGTATATCGGGTGCATATAGCAATCAGCCCCAGCATTTT. Variable domain in full (rest from reference TRBV19 and TRBJ1-5): DGGITQSPKYLFRKEGQNVTLSCEQNLNHDAMYWYRQDPGQGLRLIYYSQIVNDFQKGDIAEGYSVSREKKESFPLTVTSAQKNPTAFYLCASSISGAYSNQPQHFGDGTRLSIL.